This T cell receptor (beta chain) was sequenced in a study of post-analysis software for immune sequencing data. Whole-study results and caveats: Controls had lower frequencies than patients of about five TRBV segments, which included TRBV5-6, TRBV5-1 and TRBV20-1. The F measure placed samples prepared in the same batch into strongly shared clusters.

The ends lost 3 bases at V and 9 bases at J; junction bases unmatched: 8. Germline CDR1 is DFQATT and CDR2 is SNEGSKA (reference sequence). The CDR3 length is 13 residues. The library was made from cDNA and included unique molecular identifiers. Each CDR3 protein gets one entry after TCRdb re-called the PCR reads with MiXCR. Seen here are roughly 800,000 distinct CDR3 sequences, about half observed once, and the top ten hold roughly 4.9%. This clonotype occurred many times. Its antigen is currently unknown. This TCR was sampled from a girl under 18 with multiple sclerosis. The chain carries TRBV20-1 and TRBJ2-1; 7 bases line up with TRBD2. Sequenced material: blood. CDR3 in DNA: TGCAGTGCTAGTTCTTTCGGCGGGAGTGAGCAGTTCTTC. Its protein is CSASSFGGSEQFF.